Below, 16 T cell receptor beta chains from the same sample are listed, as sequenced in a study of blood T cell repertoires in COVID-19. Clones were read by immunoSEQ multiplex PCR, and TCRdb kept only the in-frame ones, dropping some. The table records more than 250,000 clones, roughly 91% of them present only once. Sample: peripheral blood. The origin of the receptors is a man between 50 and 59 years old with active or convalescent COVID-19.

V is TRBV7-3 and J is TRBJ2-2; possibly TRBD1 for D (5 bases). The CDR3 covers 15 residues. V lost 5 bases and J 0 bases, leaving 10 bases between the germline ends. Per the germline V gene, CDR1 is SGHTA and CDR2 is FQGTGA. The CDR3 region has the DNA TGTGCCAGCAGCAAAGGGGAAGCGAACACCGGGGAGCTGTTTTTT. It specifies CASSKGEANTGELFF. Drawing the rest from reference TRBV7-3 and TRBJ2-2, the complete variable domain is GAGVSQTPSNKVTEKGKYVELRCDPISGHTALYWYRQSLGQGPEFLIYFQGTGAADDSGLPNDRFFAVRPEGSVSTLKIQRTERGDSAVYLCASSKGEANTGELFFGEGSRLTVL.

This chain joins TRBV6-2 or TRBV6-3 and TRBJ1-2; 9 bases line up with TRBD1. In germline, CDR1 is MNHEY, CDR2 SVGEGT. This CDR3 contains 15 residues. V dropped 6 bases and J dropped 2; count of bases not matched to a gene: 7. CDR3 residues: CASSSRDRANYGYTF. Here the CDR3 DNA reads TGTGCCAGCAGCTCACGGGACAGGGCAAACTATGGCTACACCTTC.

The chain joins TRBV28 to TRBJ2-5, with 9 bases matching TRBD1. V was clipped by 2 bases and J by 6 bases; unmatched bases: 7. Germline V lookup: CDR1 MDHEN, CDR2 SYDVKM. The CDR3 is 15 residues long. CDR3 amino acids: CASSLNYRGLKTQYF. DNA for the CDR3: TGTGCCAGCAGTTTAAATTACAGGGGGCTAAAGACCCAGTACTTC.

This sequence joins TRBV5-1 and TRBJ2-7; D may be TRBD2 (6 bases). Trimming removed 5 bases from V and 0 bases from J, with 12 bases in between. The germline gives CDR1 SGHRS, CDR2 YFSETQ. The CDR3 sequence is 14 residues long. The CDR3 nucleotides read TGCGCCAGCAGTGGGACTTCGAGCTCCTACGAGCAGTACTTC. Translating gives CASSGTSSSYEQYF.

The chain recombines TRBV29-1 with TRBJ2-5; 8 nucleotides align to TRBD1. V gave up 7 bases and J gave up 5 bases; unmatched junction bases: 15. Looked up from germline, CDR1 is SQVTM and CDR2 is ANQGSEA. The CDR3 runs 15 residues. The CDR3 nucleotides read TGCAGCGCAACCAGGGGGCAAGTCGGAGGTGAGACCCAGTACTTC. The encoded protein is CSATRGQVGGETQYF.

The chain couples TRBV28 to TRBJ2-1; 7 nucleotides align to TRBD2. Germline-derived CDR1 and CDR2 are MDHEN and SYDVKM. With 6 bases clipped from V and 9 bases from J, the junction kept 11 bases outside the gene matches. The CDR3 has 14 residues. The DNA for the CDR3 is TGTGCCAGCAGCCACCGAACTAGCGCGGCTGAGCAGTTCTTC. It is translated as CASSHRTSAAEQFF.

This clone is a singleton in its sample. This chain uses TRBV28 with TRBJ2-5; 8 nucleotides align to TRBD1. The CDR3 covers 14 residues. Per germline, CDR1 MDHEN and CDR2 SYDVKM. Trimming at V came to 3 bases and at J to 7 bases, leaving 7 bases not matched to a gene. The CDR3 sequence: CASSFGQGWGTQYF. The CDR3 nucleotides are TGTGCCAGCAGTTTCGGACAGGGTTGGGGGACCCAGTACTTC.

The CDR3 sequence is CASSLASAGGETQYF. The CDR3 DNA is TGTGCCAGCAGCTTGGCGAGCGCCGGTGGAGAGACCCAGTACTTC. The chain is built from TRBV5-6 and TRBJ2-5, with D unclear. Deletions cut 0 bases from V and 4 bases from J, with 13 bases between. The CDR3 length is 15 residues. Germline CDR1 reads SGHDT; CDR2 reads YYEEEE.

The V and J genes are TRBV28 and TRBJ1-5; TRBD1 matches 7 bases. V lost 6 bases and J lost 6; bases outside the gene matches: 8. The CDR3 is made up of 14 amino acids. From germline, CDR1 is MDHEN and CDR2 SYDVKM. The CDR3 is CASSRDSGGQPQHF. For the CDR3, the DNA is TGTGCCAGCAGCCGGGACAGTGGAGGTCAGCCCCAGCATTTT.

CDR3 sequence: CASSPDRTTHSPLHF. The CDR3 DNA sequence: TGTGCCAGCAGCCCTGACCGGACAACCCATTCACCCCTCCACTTT. V gene TRBV7-8 combines with J gene TRBJ1-6; tentative D call: TRBD1 (5 bases). The CDR3 length is 15 residues. V dropped 5 bases and J dropped 8 bases, with 16 bases sitting between them. Germline lookup yields CDR1 SGHVS and CDR2 FQNEAQ.

This chain joins TRBV6-6 and TRBJ2-2; D is uncertain. The CDR3 length is 11 residues. Trimming stripped 8 bases from V and 3 bases from J, with 4 bases between. The germline V gene encodes CDR1 MNHNY and CDR2 SVGAGI (reference sequence). The DNA of the CDR3 is TGTGCCAGCCTTTACACCGGGGAGCTGTTTTTT. Encoded protein: CASLYTGELFF.

The chain combines TRBV6-5 with TRBJ2-2, with 8 bases fitting TRBD1. CDR3 length: 16 amino acids. V shed 0 bases, J shed 7 bases, and the junction held 7 bases outside the gene matches. CDR1 is MNHEY, CDR2 SVGAGI, per germline. In DNA, the CDR3 is TGTGCCAGCAGTTACTCGAGGACAGGGAATAGCGGGGAGCTGTTTTTT. It encodes CASSYSRTGNSGELFF.

The genes are TRBV7-8 and TRBJ1-5, with a tentative D call TRBD1 (5 bases). Germline assignment: CDR1 SGHVS and CDR2 FQNEAQ. V was trimmed by 0 bases and J by 8 bases, leaving 20 bases between them. This CDR3 spans 17 amino acids. The CDR3 reads CASSLAGGTAERKPQHF. CDR3 DNA sequence: TGTGCCAGCAGCTTAGCGGGCGGGACCGCCGAACGAAAGCCCCAGCATTTT.

The chain employs TRBV10-3 and TRBJ2-4; TRBD2 matches 7 bases. V shed 10 bases and J 10 bases; nucleotides not matched to a gene: 19. There are 15 residues in the CDR3. In germline, CDR1 is ENHRY, CDR2 SYGVKD. CDR3 region: CATRLSAGSGSIQYF. The CDR3 DNA reads TGTGCCACCCGATTAAGCGCTGGTAGCGGGTCAATTCAGTACTTC.

This clone was counted between two and nine times. The J gene is TRBJ2-7, the V gene TRBV2; D remains ambiguous. V lost 6 bases and J lost 0, with 6 bases in between. CDR1 SNHLY and CDR2 FYNNEI come from the germline V gene. The CDR3 covers 12 residues. CDR3 DNA: TGTGCCAGCAGATACATCTCCTACGAGCAGTACTTC. Its translation is CASRYISYEQYF.

The chain is built from TRBV18 and TRBJ1-5, with unresolved D. The V end lost 3 bases, the J end lost 7 bases, and 19 bases lay between the germline ends. Germline CDR1 is KGHSH and CDR2 is LQKENI. The CDR3 loop spans 16 amino acids. The CDR3 DNA is TGTGCCAGCTCACCGAGGACGGAGCCGGGAGGGCAGCCCCAGCATTTT. Amino acids: CASSPRTEPGGQPQHF.